This T cell receptor (beta chain) was captured in a study of shared T cell receptors in the human thymus. Germline lookup yields CDR1 SGHDN and CDR2 FVKESK. Between the trimmed V and J ends, which lost 3 bases and 0 bases, there was a span of 8 bases. The CDR3 is 15 amino acids. Only in-frame clones appear in the TCRdb table, and some are missing; sequencing was by immunoSEQ multiplex PCR. The data show hundreds of thousands of clones, 95% seen once. The clonotype comes from a human donor. The chain carries TRBV14 and TRBJ1-4, with D tentatively TRBD1 (5 bases). The sample taken for sequencing was thymocytes. The CDR3 DNA reads TGTGCCAGCAGCCAGGGGGATGCAACTAATGAAAAACTGTTTTTT. This sequence encodes CASSQGDATNEKLFF.